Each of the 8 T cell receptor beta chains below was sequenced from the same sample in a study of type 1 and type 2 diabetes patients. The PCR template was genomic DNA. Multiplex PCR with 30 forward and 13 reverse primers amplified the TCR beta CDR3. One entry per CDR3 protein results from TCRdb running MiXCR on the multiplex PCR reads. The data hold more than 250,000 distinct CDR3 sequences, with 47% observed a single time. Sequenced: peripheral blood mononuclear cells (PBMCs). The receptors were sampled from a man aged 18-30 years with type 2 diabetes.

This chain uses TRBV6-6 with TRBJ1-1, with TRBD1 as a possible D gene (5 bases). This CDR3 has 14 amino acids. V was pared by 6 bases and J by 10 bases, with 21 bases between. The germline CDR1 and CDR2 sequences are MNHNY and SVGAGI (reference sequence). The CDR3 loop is CASSRRRTGGVAFF. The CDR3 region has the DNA TGTGCCAGCAGCCGCAGGCGAACGGGGGGTGTAGCTTTCTTT.

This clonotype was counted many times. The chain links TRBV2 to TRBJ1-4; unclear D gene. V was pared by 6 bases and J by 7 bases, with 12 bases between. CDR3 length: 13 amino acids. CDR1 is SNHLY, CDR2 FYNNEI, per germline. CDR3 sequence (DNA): TGTGCCAGCAGGGAGGGAGAAGGTGAAAAACTGTTTTTT. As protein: CASREGEGEKLFF.

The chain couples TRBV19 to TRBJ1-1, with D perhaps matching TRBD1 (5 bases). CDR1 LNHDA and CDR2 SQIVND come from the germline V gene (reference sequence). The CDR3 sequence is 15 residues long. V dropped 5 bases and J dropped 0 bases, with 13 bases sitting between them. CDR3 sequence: CASSVPTAMNTEAFF. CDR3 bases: TGTGCCAGTAGTGTACCGACAGCCATGAACACTGAAGCTTTCTTT.

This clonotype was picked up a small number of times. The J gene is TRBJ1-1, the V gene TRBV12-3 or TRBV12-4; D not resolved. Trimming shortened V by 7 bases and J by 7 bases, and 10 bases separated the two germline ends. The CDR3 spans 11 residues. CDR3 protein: CASKPRFEAFF. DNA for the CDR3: TGTGCCAGCAAGCCCAGATTTGAAGCTTTCTTT.

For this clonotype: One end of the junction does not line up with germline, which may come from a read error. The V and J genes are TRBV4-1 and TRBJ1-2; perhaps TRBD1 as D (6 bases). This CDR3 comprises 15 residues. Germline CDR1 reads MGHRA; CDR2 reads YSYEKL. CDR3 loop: CASGQVGGGINGYTF. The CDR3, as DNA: TGCGCCAGCGGCCAAGTCGGCGGGGGCATAAATGGCTACACCTTC.

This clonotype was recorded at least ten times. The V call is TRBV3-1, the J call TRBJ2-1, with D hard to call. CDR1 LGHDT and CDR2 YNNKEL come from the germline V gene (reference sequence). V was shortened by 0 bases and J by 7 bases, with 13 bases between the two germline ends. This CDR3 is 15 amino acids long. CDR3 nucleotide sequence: TGTGCCAGCAGCCAAGATGGCGCCCGGAGTAATGAGCAGTTCTTC. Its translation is CASSQDGARSNEQFF.

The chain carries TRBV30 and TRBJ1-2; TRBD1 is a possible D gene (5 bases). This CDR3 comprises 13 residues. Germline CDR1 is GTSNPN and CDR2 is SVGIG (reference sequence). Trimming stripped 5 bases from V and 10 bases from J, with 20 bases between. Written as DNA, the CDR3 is TGTGCCTGGGGCGGGACCCTCAATTTAGTCTACACCTTC. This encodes CAWGGTLNLVYTF.

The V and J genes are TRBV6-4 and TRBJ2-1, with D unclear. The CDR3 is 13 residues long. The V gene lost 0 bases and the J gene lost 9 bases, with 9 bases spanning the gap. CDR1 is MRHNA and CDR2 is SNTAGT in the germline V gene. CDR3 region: CASSDSLSSEQFF. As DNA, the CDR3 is TGTGCCAGCAGTGACTCGTTGTCAAGTGAGCAGTTCTTC.